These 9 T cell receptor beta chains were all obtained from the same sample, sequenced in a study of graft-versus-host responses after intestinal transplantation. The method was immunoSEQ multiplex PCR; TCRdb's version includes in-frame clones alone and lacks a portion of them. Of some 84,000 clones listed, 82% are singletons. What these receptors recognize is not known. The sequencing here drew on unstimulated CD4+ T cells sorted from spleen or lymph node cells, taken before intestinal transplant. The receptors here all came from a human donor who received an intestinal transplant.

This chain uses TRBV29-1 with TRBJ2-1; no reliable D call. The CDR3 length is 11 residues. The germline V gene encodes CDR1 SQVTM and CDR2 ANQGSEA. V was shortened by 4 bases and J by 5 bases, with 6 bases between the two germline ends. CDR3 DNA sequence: TGCAGCGTTGTTACGGACAATGAGCAGTTCTTC. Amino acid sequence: CSVVTDNEQFF.

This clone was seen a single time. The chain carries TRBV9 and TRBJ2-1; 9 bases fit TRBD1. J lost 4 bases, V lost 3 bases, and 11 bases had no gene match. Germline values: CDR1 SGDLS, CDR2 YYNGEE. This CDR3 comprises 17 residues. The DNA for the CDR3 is TGTGCCAGCAGCGACCCCACCGGGACAGGGCTTTACAATGAGCAGTTCTTC. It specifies CASSDPTGTGLYNEQFF.

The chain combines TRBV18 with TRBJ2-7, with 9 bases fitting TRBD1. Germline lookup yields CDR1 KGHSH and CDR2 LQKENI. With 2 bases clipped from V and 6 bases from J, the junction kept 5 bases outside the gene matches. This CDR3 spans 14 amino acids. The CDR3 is CASSPGTGYSEQYF. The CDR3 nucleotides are TGTGCCAGCTCACCAGGGACAGGGTACTCCGAGCAGTACTTC.

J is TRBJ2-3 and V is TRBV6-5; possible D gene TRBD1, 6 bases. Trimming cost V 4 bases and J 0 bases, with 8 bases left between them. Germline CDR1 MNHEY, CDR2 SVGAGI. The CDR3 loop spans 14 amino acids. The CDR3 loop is CASSLGTSTDTQYF. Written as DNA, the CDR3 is TGTGCCAGCAGTTTGGGGACAAGCACAGATACGCAGTATTTT.

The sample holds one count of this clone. The CDR3 sequence: CASLWSTGGEKLFF. DNA for the CDR3: TGTGCCAGCTTGTGGTCGACAGGGGGCGAAAAACTGTTTTTT. The rearrangement joins TRBV6-1 to TRBJ1-4; 10 nucleotides align to TRBD1. The V gene's germline CDR1 is MNHNS and CDR2 SASEGT. Trimming took 8 bases from V and 8 from J; bases not matched to a gene: 8. The CDR3 extends over 14 amino acids.

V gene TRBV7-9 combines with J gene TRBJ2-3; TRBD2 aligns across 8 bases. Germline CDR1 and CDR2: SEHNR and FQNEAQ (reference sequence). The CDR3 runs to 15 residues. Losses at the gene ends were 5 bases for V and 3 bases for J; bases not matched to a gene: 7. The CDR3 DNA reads TGTGCCAGCAGCCAACGGGGGGGCCAAACAGATACGCAGTATTTT. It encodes CASSQRGGQTDTQYF.

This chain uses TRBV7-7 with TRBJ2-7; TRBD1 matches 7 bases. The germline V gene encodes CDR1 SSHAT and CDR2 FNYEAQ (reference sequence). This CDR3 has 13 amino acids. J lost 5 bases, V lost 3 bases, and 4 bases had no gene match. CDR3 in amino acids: CASSLRGGHEQYF. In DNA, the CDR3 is TGTGCCAGCAGCTTGAGAGGGGGCCACGAGCAGTACTTC.

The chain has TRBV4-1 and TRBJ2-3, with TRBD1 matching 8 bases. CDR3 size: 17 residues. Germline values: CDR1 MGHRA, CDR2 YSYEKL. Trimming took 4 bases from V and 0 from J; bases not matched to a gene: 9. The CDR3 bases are TGCGCCAGCAGCCGATCACTACAGGGGGGAAGCACAGATACGCAGTATTTT. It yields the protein CASSRSLQGGSTDTQYF.

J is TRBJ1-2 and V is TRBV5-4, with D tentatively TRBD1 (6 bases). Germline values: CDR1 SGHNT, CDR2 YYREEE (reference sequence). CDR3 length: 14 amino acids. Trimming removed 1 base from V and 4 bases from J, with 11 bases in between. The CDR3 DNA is TGTGCCAGCAGCTTGCAGGGGTCGAGCTATGGCTACACCTTC. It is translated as CASSLQGSSYGYTF.